This T cell receptor beta chain stems from a study of metastatic and nonmetastatic thyroid tumors. About the study: Repertoire comparison spanned blood and tumor or nodule tissue of malignant and benign thyroid patients.

Overall study findings and caveats: Reported TCR beta diversity, measured in blood and tumor, was significantly higher for malignant thyroid tumors than for benign nodules.

Points on this clone: The antigen remains undetermined.

Per the original methods: Building a distant-metastasis classifier for papillary thyroid cancer drew on CDR3 differences across clinicopathological groups. TCRdb reprocessed the PCR reads via MiXCR. These V and J calls are TCRdb output, not the study's own analysis. The repertoire has fewer than 40,000 clones, 15% of them found once; the top ten carry approximately 18%. Treatment of any kind had been given to no patient before thyroid surgery. This clonotype originated in a male donor with papillary thyroid cancer or a benign thyroid nodule (not recorded which). Some clones in this sample may be carry-over from other donors' samples. The specimen sequenced was blood.

The CDR3 here is CATSRPSGTYEQYF. CDR3 sequence (DNA): TGTGCCACCAGCAGACCTAGCGGGACCTACGAGCAGTACTTC. V and J are TRBV15 and TRBJ2-7, with 9 bases identical to TRBD2. Losses at the gene ends were 2 bases for V and 2 bases for J; bases not matched to a gene: 1. Germline V gene lookup returns CDR1 LNHNV and CDR2 YYDKDF (reference sequence). CDR3 length: 14 residues.